These T cell receptor beta chains were read from a single sample in a study of shared clonotypes between healthy human individuals. TCRdb's table, derived via immunoSEQ multiplex PCR, lists solely in-frame clones and lacks some. The sample consists of some 530,000 clones, 65% to 85% of them appearing once. Sequencing used PBMCs. These receptors all come from a woman aged 40-49 years in good health. Some clones in this sample may be carry-over from other donors' samples. CDR3s include the opening cysteine and the closing phenylalanine or tryptophan. The D gene is left open where the match is weak. Rows give clone size only sometimes, using once, few, many, or a class for an expanded clone.

TRBD1	.	TRBJ1-1	TRBV10-3	TGTGCCATCAGTGACCCCTCGGACAGGTACTTTAGCGCTTTCTTT	CAISDPSDRYFSAFF
.	.	TRBJ2-5	TRBV4-2	TGTGCCAGCAGCCAAGTGGACGTCCGGGAGACCCAGTACTTC	CASSQVDVRETQYF
TRBD2	.	TRBJ2-3	TRBV5-4	TGTGCCAGCACCCGGACTAGCGGGCGCACAGATACGCAGTATTTT	CASTRTSGRTDTQYF
.	.	TRBJ1-5	TRBV7-8	TGTGCCAGCAGCTCGTGGCAGGGTAATCAGCCCCAGCATTTT	CASSSWQGNQPQHF
TRBD1	.	TRBJ1-4	TRBV6-5	TGTGCCAGCAGTTACTCGACAGGGGAGAATGAAAAACTGTTTTTT	CASSYSTGENEKLFF
TRBD2	.	TRBJ2-3	TRBV28	TGTGCCAGCAGTCCGCCGGGACTAGCGGTCACAGATACGCAGTATTTT	CASSPPGLAVTDTQYF
.	few	TRBJ2-2	TRBV28	TGTGCCGGGGCCAGGGGGGGAGAGGCCGGGGAGCTGTTTTTT	CAGARGGEAGELFF
.	.	TRBJ2-5	TRBV20-1	TGCAGTGCGCCCGGTTGGGAGACCCAGTACTTC	CSAPGWETQYF
.	few	TRBJ1-1	TRBV7-2	TGTGCCAGCAGCTTGTTAGGGGATCACACTGAAGCTTTCTTT	CASSLLGDHTEAFF
TRBD1	.	TRBJ1-4	TRBV5-1	TGCGCCAGCAGCCCGGGACAGGTGGGCGAAAAACTGTTTTTT	CASSPGQVGEKLFF
.	once	TRBJ2-1	TRBV4-2	TGTGCCAGCAGCCAAGGTGCGATTCTCAATGAGCAGTTCTTC	CASSQGAILNEQFF
.	.	TRBJ2-7	TRBV27	TGTGCCAGCAGTCCCCTCCTGGGAGGATACGAGCAGTACTTC	CASSPLLGGYEQYF
.	once	TRBJ2-1	TRBV7-9	TGTGCCAGCAGCTTAGGCGGGGGACAGTACAATGAGCAGTTCTTC	CASSLGGGQYNEQFF
.	.	TRBJ1-5	TRBV19	TGTGCCAGTAGTTCGATTGGGGCGCAAAATCAGCCCCAGCATTTT	CASSSIGAQNQPQHF
.	.	TRBJ2-1	TRBV7-2	TGTGCCAGCAGCTTGGAGCGGAACAATGAGCAGTTCTTC	CASSLERNNEQFF
TRBD1	.	TRBJ1-2	TRBV7-8	TGTGCCAGCAGCCCAAACAGGGGGCTTGGCTACACCTTC	CASSPNRGLGYTF
TRBD2	many	TRBJ2-2	TRBV27	TGTGCCACCAAGGGACTAGCGGGAGGGACCGGGGAGCTGTTTTTT	CATKGLAGGTGELFF
.	.	TRBJ1-1	TRBV27	TGTGCCAGCACTCCGACGACCGGGGTCTTGACCACTGAAGCTTTCTTT	CASTPTTGVLTTEAFF
TRBD1	.	TRBJ2-5	TRBV7-8	TGTGCCAGCAGCTTATCCGGACAGGGGATGGAAGAGACCCAGTACTTC	CASSLSGQGMEETQYF
TRBD1	.	TRBJ1-2	TRBV30	TGTGCCTGGAGTCCAGGGGGTGACTATGGCTACACCTTC	CAWSPGGDYGYTF
TRBD1	.	TRBJ1-4	TRBV30	TGTGCCTGGAGTACAGGGGAAACTAATGAAAAACTGTTTTTT	CAWSTGETNEKLFF
.	.	TRBJ2-7	TRBV11-2	TGTGCCAGCAGCTTAGACAGGGGTCTGTACGAGCAGTACTTC	CASSLDRGLYEQYF
TRBD2	once	TRBJ2-2	TRBV7-2	TGTGCCAGCAGCTCGATAGCGGGGAACACCGGGGAGCTGTTTTTT	CASSSIAGNTGELFF
.	.	TRBJ2-2	TRBV5-1	TGCGCCAGCAGCTTGGGTGGCTATGTCTCGTCGGGCACCGGGGAGCTGTTTTTT	CASSLGGYVSSGTGELFF
TRBD2	few	TRBJ2-1	TRBV4-3	TGCGCCAGCAGCCAAGGACTAGCGGGAGTTAATGAGCAGTTCTTC	CASSQGLAGVNEQFF
.	.	TRBJ2-7	TRBV7-2	TGTGCCAGCAGCTTAGCCGGGGGACCCTACGAGCAGTACTTC	CASSLAGGPYEQYF
TRBD1	.	TRBJ1-4	TRBV6-6	TGTGCCAGCAGTTACTCGAACAGGGGAGAAAAACTGTTTTTT	CASSYSNRGEKLFF
.	.	TRBJ2-3	TRBV6-1	TGTGCCAGCAGTGAAGACGGGAGAGAGACAGATACGCAGTATTTT	CASSEDGRETDTQYF
.	.	TRBJ1-5	TRBV19	TGTGCCAGTAGTATAGATCTTCAGGATCCCCGGTTCTCGCATTTT	CASSIDLQDPRFSHF
TRBD2	.	TRBJ2-2	TRBV7-2	TGTGCCAGCACCCAGAGGCTAGCGGGAGGAACGAACACCGGGGAGCTGTTTTTT	CASTQRLAGGTNTGELFF
.	.	TRBJ1-1	TRBV7-8	TGTGCCAGCAGCTTAGGTCTAGGAGCTTTCTTT	CASSLGLGAFF
.	.	TRBJ2-1	TRBV20-1	TGCAGTGGTGGGGGAGAACGTGAGCAGTTCTTC	CSGGGEREQFF
TRBD1	.	TRBJ2-1	TRBV11-3	TGTGCCAGCAGCTTAGGCGGACAGGGGAACAATGAGCAGTTCTTC	CASSLGGQGNNEQFF
.	.	TRBJ2-1	TRBV7-6	TGTGCCAGCAGCTTGAGTGACTTAGGGGCCAATGAGCAGTTCTTC	CASSLSDLGANEQFF
.	.	TRBJ2-7	TRBV7-2	TGTGCCAGCAGCTTAGCGTTAAGCTCCTACGAGCAGTACTTC	CASSLALSSYEQYF
.	.	TRBJ2-7	TRBV9	TGTGCCAGCAGCGTATGGCAGGACAGCTCCTACGAGCAGTACTTC	CASSVWQDSSYEQYF
.	.	TRBJ1-1	TRBV7-2	TGTGCCAGCAGCTTGCAGAGCATGAACACTGAAGCTTTCTTT	CASSLQSMNTEAFF
.	.	TRBJ1-6	TRBV30	TGTGCCTGGAGCACCACAGTGAACTATTCACCCCTCCACTTT	CAWSTTVNYSPLHF
.	.	TRBJ1-2	TRBV7-6	TGTGCCAGCAGCTTAGAAGGAGACAGCCCGTATGGCTACACCTTC	CASSLEGDSPYGYTF
TRBD2	.	TRBJ2-1	TRBV9	TGTGCCAGCAGCGAGCGGGACTCCTACAATGAGCAGTTCTTC	CASSERDSYNEQFF
.	.	TRBJ1-1	TRBV4-3	TGCGCCAGCAGCCAACTCGGACCGAACACTGAAGCTTTCTTT	CASSQLGPNTEAFF
.	.	TRBJ2-5	TRBV5-5	TGTGCCAGCAGCTTGGCCCGCCAAGAGACCCAGTACTTC	CASSLARQETQYF
.	.	TRBJ2-7	TRBV18	TGTGCCAGCTCACCGGAGTACGAGCAGTACTTC	CASSPEYEQYF
.	.	TRBJ2-2	TRBV11-3	TGTGCCAGCAGCTTTGGACAGACCGGGGAGCTGTTTTTT	CASSFGQTGELFF